The 22 T cell receptor beta chains below were found in one sample sequenced in a study of OX40 agonist ivuxolimab in advanced cancers. TCRdb keeps only in-frame clones here, not all; method: immunoSEQ multiplex PCR. The sample contains around 70,000 clones, 82% of which appear only once. The input for sequencing was CD4+ or CD8+ T cells sorted from blood, taken in a trial of the OX40 agonist ivuxolimab. These receptors came from an adult with an advanced solid tumor such as melanoma, head and neck, liver or kidney cancer.

This clone showed up just a few times. The chain recombines TRBV7-2 with TRBJ2-5, with D uncertain. Trimming removed 3 bases at V and 3 bases at J, with 8 bases between. CDR1 and CDR2 from the germline V gene are SGHTA and FQGNSA. The CDR3 length is 13 residues. CDR3: CASSFFLEETQYF. CDR3 DNA sequence: TGTGCCAGCAGCTTTTTCCTAGAAGAGACCCAGTACTTC.

This chain uses TRBV30 with TRBJ1-5; tentative D call: TRBD1 (6 bases). CDR1 is GTSNPN, CDR2 SVGIG, per germline (reference sequence). This CDR3 spans 17 amino acids. V was pared by 8 bases and J by 2 bases, with 25 bases between. The CDR3, as DNA: TGTGCCCCCGATACCCAGGGGAGGGATCCTGGCAATCAGCCCCAGCATTTT. The encoded protein is CAPDTQGRDPGNQPQHF. Supplemented by reference TRBV30 and TRBJ1-5, the full variable domain reads SQTIHQWPATLVQPVGSPLSLECTVEGTSNPNLYWYRQAAGRGLQLLFYSVGIGQISSEVPQNLSASRPQDRQFILSSKKLLLSDSGFYLCAPDTQGRDPGNQPQHFGDGTRLSIL.

This chain connects TRBV2 to TRBJ2-6; D is unclear. Trimming cost V 3 bases and J 13 bases, with 13 bases left between them. In germline, CDR1 is SNHLY, CDR2 FYNNEI. This CDR3 region has 13 residues. DNA of the CDR3: TGTGCCAGCAGTGAGGCCGAAAGACGGGTCCTGACTTTC. It yields the protein CASSEAERRVLTF.

The rearrangement uses TRBV6-6 and TRBJ1-5; tentative D call: TRBD1 (5 bases). V lost 2 bases, J lost 7 bases, and 9 bases lay in between. CDR1 is MNHNY and CDR2 is SVGAGI in the germline V gene (reference sequence). The CDR3 length is 13 residues. The CDR3 DNA is TGTGCCAGCAGTTACCAGGGTGGACAGCCCCAGCATTTT. It codes for CASSYQGGQPQHF.

The table lists this clone with a count of one. V usage is TRBV5-1 and J usage is TRBJ2-1, with 9 positions matching TRBD2. There are 15 residues in the CDR3. J was trimmed by 7 bases and V by 1 base; bases with no gene match: 6. Per the germline V gene, CDR1 is SGHRS and CDR2 is YFSETQ. The CDR3 nucleotides are TGCGCCAGCAGCTTGTTCGGCGGGGGGGCGAATGAGCAGTTCTTC. It yields the protein CASSLFGGGANEQFF.

The chain combines TRBV6-1 with TRBJ2-1; no definite D call. Germline V gives CDR1 MNHNS, CDR2 SASEGT. This CDR3 region has 12 residues. Trimming took off 2 bases at V and 8 bases at J, with 7 bases between the two ends. The CDR3 DNA reads TGTGCCAGCAGTGAAACTGGCCATGAGCAGTTCTTC. The encoded protein is CASSETGHEQFF.

The chain employs TRBV5-1 and TRBJ1-1; D is undetermined. The CDR3 length is 14 residues. CDR1 SGHRS and CDR2 YFSETQ come from the germline V gene. V dropped 0 bases and J dropped 1 base, with 7 bases sitting between them. In nucleotides, the CDR3 is TGCGCCAGCAGCTTGGGGCAGAGGAACACTGAAGCTTTCTTT. Translated: CASSLGQRNTEAFF.

The rearrangement uses TRBV7-8 and TRBJ2-7, with D unresolved. The germline gives CDR1 SGHVS, CDR2 FQNEAQ. This CDR3 comprises 13 residues. The V end lost 5 bases, the J end lost 7 bases, and 15 bases lay between the germline ends. For the CDR3, the DNA is TGTGCCAGCAGCCCGCAGGATGTAAGAGAGCAGTACTTC. Its protein product is CASSPQDVREQYF. Combining the CDR3 with reference TRBV7-8 and TRBJ2-7 gives the whole variable domain GAGVSQSPRYKVAKRGQDVALRCDPISGHVSLFWYQQALGQGPEFLTYFQNEAQLDKSGLPSDRFFAERPEGSVSTLKIQRTQQEDSAVYLCASSPQDVREQYFGPGTRLTVT.

The chain has TRBV5-1 and TRBJ1-1; D is undetermined. The CDR3 runs to 17 residues. V lost 1 base and J 3 bases, leaving 19 bases between the germline ends. Germline V gives CDR1 SGHRS, CDR2 YFSETQ. CDR3 region: CASSLTASPRRYTEAFF. The CDR3 DNA is TGCGCCAGCAGCTTGACAGCTTCCCCTCGACGATACACTGAAGCTTTCTTT.

The chain is built from TRBV7-9 and TRBJ2-5; possible D gene TRBD1, 7 bases. This CDR3 spans 16 amino acids. The germline V gene encodes CDR1 SEHNR and CDR2 FQNEAQ (reference sequence). Trimming pared 5 bases from V and 1 base from J, leaving 17 bases between. CDR3 amino acids: CASSRYQGGGQETQYF. In DNA, the CDR3 is TGTGCCAGCAGCCGTTATCAGGGGGGTGGCCAAGAGACCCAGTACTTC.

This clone has just one count. The chain is built from TRBV28 and TRBJ2-2; 8 bases are shared with TRBD1. The CDR3 totals 14 residues. V dropped 6 bases and J dropped 8; count of bases not matched to a gene: 8. CDR1 and CDR2 from the germline V gene are MDHEN and SYDVKM. The CDR3 reads CASSFSRGLGELFF. The CDR3 coding sequence is TGTGCCAGCAGCTTTTCCAGGGGGCTTGGGGAGCTGTTTTTT.

The V call is TRBV19, the J call TRBJ2-7; D unclear. From germline, CDR1 is LNHDA and CDR2 SQIVND (reference sequence). Trimming took off 5 bases at V and 2 bases at J, with 10 bases between the two ends. The CDR3 loop spans 13 amino acids. In nucleotides, the CDR3 is TGTGCCAGTAGTGCCGACGTTGCCTACGAGCAGTACTTC. Encoded protein: CASSADVAYEQYF.

The chain links TRBV18 to TRBJ1-3; possibly TRBD1 for D (6 bases). Germline-derived CDR1 and CDR2 are KGHSH and LQKENI. V was cut by 2 bases and J by 0 bases, with 8 bases left in between. The CDR3 consists of 15 residues. The CDR3 region has the DNA TGTGCCAGCTCACCAAGGGGGAGCTCTGGAAACACCATATATTTT. Its translation is CASSPRGSSGNTIYF.

The chain is built from TRBV6-6 and TRBJ1-2; tentative D call: TRBD1 (6 bases). Germline V gene lookup returns CDR1 MNHNY and CDR2 SVGAGI (reference sequence). The CDR3 spans 16 residues. V dropped 6 bases and J dropped 1 base, with 18 bases sitting between them. CDR3 amino acids: CASRSGQRSVNYGYTF. The DNA of the CDR3 is TGTGCCAGCAGGTCCGGACAGAGATCTGTTAACTATGGCTACACCTTC.

The chain couples TRBV4-1 to TRBJ2-2; no clear D. V was pared by 1 base and J by 1 base, with 10 bases between. The CDR3 length is 16 residues. Germline V gene sequence: CDR1 MGHRA, CDR2 YSYEKL. CDR3: CASSQGVLQNTGELFF. DNA of the CDR3: TGCGCCAGCAGCCAAGGAGTTCTACAGAACACCGGGGAGCTGTTTTTT.

This rearrangement joins TRBV4-2 to TRBJ2-7; 10 bases match TRBD2. CDR3 length equals 18 residues. Per the germline V gene, CDR1 is LGHNA and CDR2 is YNFKEQ. The V gene end was trimmed by 5 bases and the J gene end by 8 bases; junction bases not matched to a gene: 21. CDR3: CASSFGLAVTQGGSKQYF. In nucleotides, the CDR3 is TGTGCCAGCAGCTTTGGACTAGCGGTGACCCAAGGGGGTAGTAAGCAGTACTTC.

CDR3 region: CAISELGQGEGEAFF. The CDR3, as DNA: TGTGCCATCAGTGAGCTAGGACAGGGAGAAGGTGAAGCTTTCTTT. This rearrangement joins TRBV10-3 to TRBJ1-1, with 8 bases lining up with TRBD1. The CDR3 contains 15 residues. From germline, CDR1 is ENHRY and CDR2 SYGVKD. Losses at the gene ends were 2 bases for V and 7 bases for J; bases not matched to a gene: 9.

This rearrangement joins TRBV5-4 to TRBJ1-1; TRBD1 matches 9 bases. Per germline, CDR1 SGHNT and CDR2 YYREEE (reference sequence). With 4 bases clipped from V and 4 bases from J, the junction kept 8 bases outside the gene matches. The CDR3 totals 15 residues. CDR3 DNA: TGTGCCAGCAGCAGCTGGGACAGGGATGGCACTGAAGCTTTCTTT. Residues: CASSSWDRDGTEAFF.

The chain couples TRBV19 to TRBJ1-6, with a tentative D call TRBD1 (5 bases). CDR3 size: 14 residues. Germline values: CDR1 LNHDA, CDR2 SQIVND (reference sequence). Trimming took 7 bases from V and 6 from J, leaving 13 bases between them. The CDR3 region has the DNA TGTGCCAGTACCGTGTGGGGGGGTAATTCACCCCTCCACTTT. Its protein is CASTVWGGNSPLHF.

The chain recombines TRBV6-6 with TRBJ1-1; D is uncertain. Germline CDR1 MNHNY, CDR2 SVGAGI (reference sequence). CDR3 length: 12 residues. V was clipped by 4 bases and J by 1 base, with 4 bases between them. CDR3 DNA sequence: TGTGCCAGCAGTTTCACGAACACTGAAGCTTTCTTT. Amino acid sequence: CASSFTNTEAFF.

The chain is built from TRBV28 and TRBJ2-5, with D unresolved. Germline V gene lookup returns CDR1 MDHEN and CDR2 SYDVKM. The V and J ends lost 5 bases and 1 base respectively, with 14 bases between them. The CDR3 loop spans 15 amino acids. CDR3 protein: CASSGSGTIQETQYF. The CDR3 nucleotides read TGTGCCAGCAGTGGTTCAGGTACTATCCAAGAGACCCAGTACTTC.

J is TRBJ1-1 and V is TRBV5-1; TRBD1 agrees at 7 bases. V was clipped by 4 bases and J by 4 bases; unmatched bases: 4. This CDR3 is 13 amino acids long. Looked up from germline, CDR1 is SGHRS and CDR2 is YFSETQ. CDR3 sequence reads: CASSQTGPTEAFF. CDR3 DNA: TGCGCCAGCAGCCAGACAGGGCCCACTGAAGCTTTCTTT.